These 14 T cell receptor beta chains were sequenced from one sample in a study of T cell responses to AZD1222 COVID-19 vaccine. The protocol was immunoSEQ multiplex PCR, while the TCRdb copy is restricted to in-frame clones and leaves out a portion. The sample includes about 130,000 clones, roughly 89% of them seen just once. Source: peripheral blood, taken 28 days after the second AZD1222 dose. The receptors come from an adult who received the AZD1222 COVID-19 vaccine.

The V call is TRBV11-3, the J call TRBJ2-2, with 12 bases matching TRBD2. Germline-derived CDR1 and CDR2 are SGHNT and YENEEA. The CDR3 is 16 amino acids. V lost 4 bases to trimming and J lost 6 bases; unmatched junction nucleotides: 6. This chain's CDR3 is CASSSILAGGSGELFF. The CDR3 DNA reads as TGTGCCAGCAGCTCAATACTAGCGGGGGGTTCCGGGGAGCTGTTTTTT.

The gene calls are TRBV4-3 and TRBJ2-3; unclear D gene. The germline V gene encodes CDR1 LGHNA and CDR2 YSLEER. The V gene lost 0 bases and the J gene lost 6 bases, with 4 bases spanning the gap. The CDR3 is made up of 12 amino acids. CDR3 in amino acids: CASSQDYDTQYF. As DNA, the CDR3 is TGCGCCAGCAGCCAAGACTATGATACGCAGTATTTT.

The chain is built from TRBV12-3 or TRBV12-4 and TRBJ1-2, with unresolved D. The CDR3 totals 11 residues. The V gene lost 2 bases and the J gene lost 9 bases, with 7 bases spanning the gap. The CDR3: CASSLKGRYTF. CDR3 nucleotide sequence: TGTGCCAGCAGTTTAAAGGGCCGCTACACCTTC.

The V gene is TRBV9, the J gene TRBJ1-6; D possibly corresponds to TRBD1 (6 bases). The V gene lost 1 base and the J gene lost 5 bases, with 16 bases spanning the gap. This CDR3 spans 17 amino acids. The germline gives CDR1 SGDLS, CDR2 YYNGEE. The CDR3, as DNA: TGTGCCAGCAGCGTAACTGGACCGGACAGAGATAATTCACCCCTCCACTTT. Translated: CASSVTGPDRDNSPLHF.

This clone showed up just a few times. The rearrangement links TRBV7-9 to TRBJ2-7; no clear D. CDR1 is SEHNR, CDR2 FQNEAQ, per germline (reference sequence). CDR3 length equals 13 residues. Deletions cut 1 base from V and 7 bases from J, with 11 bases between. In nucleotides, the CDR3 is TGTGCCAGCAGCTTAGTCCCCAAGCATGAGCAGTACTTC. Translated: CASSLVPKHEQYF.

V gene TRBV20-1 combines with J gene TRBJ1-1, with D possibly matching TRBD1 (6 bases). V gave up 6 bases and J gave up 5 bases, with 10 bases separating them. There are 11 residues in the CDR3. Germline assignment: CDR1 DFQATT and CDR2 SNEGSKA (reference sequence). As DNA, the CDR3 is TGCAGTGCCAACAGGGCTACTGAAGCTTTCTTT. Protein product: CSANRATEAFF.

The chain employs TRBV19 and TRBJ2-1; D ambiguous. Germline assignment: CDR1 LNHDA and CDR2 SQIVND (reference sequence). V gave up 11 bases and J gave up 7 bases, with 12 bases separating them. The CDR3 is made up of 11 amino acids. The DNA of the CDR3 is TGTGCCCCTCCAAGGTGGAATGAGCAGTTCTTC. Amino acid sequence: CAPPRWNEQFF.

A word on this clone: The junction differs from germline at one of its ends, possibly a read error. The rearrangement joins TRBV7-6 to TRBJ2-1, with D perhaps TRBD1 (6 bases). Germline V gives CDR1 SGHVS, CDR2 FNYEAQ. CDR3 length: 12 amino acids. CDR3 residues: CASSSPGHLLVF. The CDR3 DNA reads as TGTGCCAGCAGCTCACCGGGACACCTTTTGGTCTTC.

The chain carries TRBV11-3 and TRBJ2-1; possible D gene TRBD2, 7 bases. There are 16 residues in the CDR3. V was shortened by 5 bases and J by 4 bases, with 18 bases between the two germline ends. Germline CDR1 reads SGHNT; CDR2 reads YENEEA. The CDR3 reads CASSPSWRGPYNEQFF. The CDR3 DNA reads TGTGCCAGCAGCCCCTCGTGGCGGGGGCCTTACAATGAGCAGTTCTTC.

J is TRBJ1-2 and V is TRBV20-1; possible D gene TRBD1, 5 bases. The germline CDR1 and CDR2 sequences are DFQATT and SNEGSKA (reference sequence). The ends were cut back, 4 bases at V and 8 bases at J, with 11 bases in the middle. The CDR3 extends over 11 amino acids. DNA of the CDR3: TGCAGTGCTACCAACCGACAGGGCTACACCTTC. Protein product: CSATNRQGYTF.

The chain combines TRBV15 with TRBJ1-1, with D tentatively TRBD1 (5 bases). The germline CDR1 and CDR2 sequences are LNHNV and YYDKDF (reference sequence). This CDR3 spans 15 amino acids. Trimming removed 1 base at V and 10 bases at J, with 19 bases between. CDR3 in DNA: TGTGCCACCAGCAGAGGGCCCTACCAGGGTGGGTCAGCTTTCTTT. Its translation: CATSRGPYQGGSAFF.

V usage is TRBV7-5 and J usage is TRBJ1-4. TRBV7-5 is a documented pseudogene. The CDR3 contains 12 residues. The CDR3 sequence is CVRMPKVEKLFF. The CDR3 coding sequence is TGTGTCAGAATGCCGAAGGTTGAAAAACTGTTTTTT.

J is TRBJ1-2 and V is TRBV7-2; the D is unclear. V lost 5 bases and J 10 bases, leaving 17 bases between the germline ends. The CDR3 spans 13 residues. Germline V gene data show CDR1 as SGHTA and CDR2 as FQGNSA. The CDR3, as DNA: TGTGCCAGCAGCATATCGGCGCAGGAATCCTACACCTTC. Encoded protein: CASSISAQESYTF.

The chain links TRBV30 to TRBJ1-3; possible D gene TRBD1, 5 bases. V was cut by 0 bases and J by 0 bases, with 12 bases left in between. Germline CDR1 reads GTSNPN; CDR2 reads SVGIG (reference sequence). The length of the CDR3 is 16 residues. The CDR3 DNA reads TGTGCCTGGAGTGTAAAGGGGCTAAGCTCTGGAAACACCATATATTTT. Its protein is CAWSVKGLSSGNTIYF.